This T cell receptor (beta chain) is from a study of T cell responses to AZD1222 COVID-19 vaccine. Study conclusions and caveats: White British ancestry dominated among donors, who included more females, and clonal diversity was possibly underestimated.

This CDR3 has 13 amino acids. Per the germline V gene, CDR1 is SGHTA and CDR2 is FQGNSA. Trimming took 8 bases from V and 0 from J; bases not matched to a gene: 4. Regarding this clone: Its specificity is not known.

TCRdb's table, derived via immunoSEQ multiplex PCR, lists solely in-frame clones and lacks some. The sample holds nearly 110,000 clones, around 91% seen once. This material consisted of peripheral blood, taken on day 0 of AZD1222 vaccination. This clonotype was obtained from an adult in good health. The V call is TRBV7-2, the J call TRBJ2-7; 7 positions match TRBD1. CDR3 nucleotide sequence: TGTGCCAGCGGAAGACAGGGCTCCTACGAGCAGTACTTC. Protein sequence: CASGRQGSYEQYF.